This TCR beta chain is drawn from a study of blood T cell repertoires in COVID-19. Overall study context: T cells, B-cell-depleted T cells, or PBMCs supplied cDNA or gDNA.

Authors' data handling: Nucleated cell counts were estimated from reference gene primer amplification. Profiling relied on immunoSEQ multiplex PCR, and the TCRdb table lists in-frame clones only, not all of them. That table furnishes V, J and clone size, whereas the DNA furnished D and trimming. The sample lists tens of thousands of clones, around 81% occurring once. The V end lost 3 bases, the J end lost 5 bases, and 7 bases lay between the germline ends. The germline V gene encodes CDR1 LNHDA and CDR2 SQIVND (reference sequence). CDR3 length: 12 residues. The Seattle site enrolled patients during active infection and followed them longitudinally.

The chain joins TRBV19 to TRBJ2-5; no reliable D call. The sequence came from an elderly man with COVID-19, enrolled during active disease. Sequenced input: peripheral blood. In DNA form, the CDR3 reads TGTGCCAGTAGTATCCGCGGCGAGACCCAGTACTTC. It codes for CASSIRGETQYF.